Each of the 29 T cell receptor beta chains below was sequenced from the same sample in a study of cytomegalovirus exposure and HLA in healthy donors. PCR was performed using 60 Vbeta and 13 Jbeta primers. Some clones are missing from TCRdb's copy, which holds only in-frame ones; the method was immunoSEQ multiplex PCR. Here the sample spans about 93,000 clones, 80% being singletons. The sample was PBMCs. These TCRs come from a young man in good health and CMV-seronegative.

The sample holds one count of this clone. V usage is TRBV18 and J usage is TRBJ1-1; no clear D. Trimming pared 2 bases from V and 4 bases from J, leaving 11 bases between. Germline loops: CDR1 KGHSH, CDR2 LQKENI. The CDR3 is made up of 14 amino acids. The CDR3 reads CASSPETVGTEAFF. Written as DNA, the CDR3 is TGTGCCAGCTCACCAGAAACAGTCGGCACTGAAGCTTTCTTT.

The V and J genes are TRBV11-2 and TRBJ2-1, with D unclear. V lost 4 bases to trimming and J lost 0 bases, with 13 bases between them. The CDR3 length is 16 residues. Germline V gene data show CDR1 as SGHAT and CDR2 as FQNNGV. The DNA of the CDR3 is TGTGCCAGCAGCTCGTCTTTATCCAGCTCCTACAATGAGCAGTTCTTC. As protein: CASSSSLSSSYNEQFF.

This clone was observed a handful of times. The rearrangement uses TRBV9 and TRBJ1-5; 10 bases align to TRBD1. Germline V gives CDR1 SGDLS, CDR2 YYNGEE. CDR3 size: 16 residues. The J segment lost 4 bases and the V segment lost 0 bases, leaving 4 bases of the junction unmatched. In nucleotides, the CDR3 is TGTGCCAGCAGCGTAGGGGAGGGACAGGGGAATCAGCCCCAGCATTTT. As protein: CASSVGEGQGNQPQHF.

Here the CDR3 reads CASSQGQGSGYTF. The CDR3 coding sequence is TGTGCCAGCAGCCAGGGTCAGGGTAGCGGCTACACCTTC. The chain couples TRBV6-6 to TRBJ1-2; a possible D gene is TRBD1 (5 bases). This CDR3 is 13 amino acids long. V was clipped by 6 bases and J by 8 bases, with 16 bases between them. Germline loops: CDR1 MNHNY, CDR2 SVGAGI (reference sequence).

The rearrangement uses TRBV9 and TRBJ2-3, with TRBD2 matching over 14 bases. J was trimmed by 4 bases and V by 7 bases; bases with no gene match: 8. This CDR3 contains 16 residues. Germline assignment: CDR1 SGDLS and CDR2 YYNGEE. DNA of the CDR3: TGTGCCAGCGGCAGACTAGCGGGGGGGCTCCCAGATACGCAGTATTTT. Translating it yields CASGRLAGGLPDTQYF.

The chain employs TRBV20-1 and TRBJ1-1, with D possibly TRBD1 on 6 matching bases. From germline, CDR1 is DFQATT and CDR2 SNEGSKA (reference sequence). Trimming left V 2 bases short and J 7 bases short, with 8 bases between. This CDR3 has 11 amino acids. The CDR3 loop is CSARRGGEAFF. CDR3 in DNA: TGCAGTGCTAGAAGAGGGGGTGAAGCTTTCTTT.

The CDR3 coding sequence is TGTGCCAGCATTTCCCGGTATGAGCAGTTCTTC. It codes for CASISRYEQFF. This chain connects TRBV2 to TRBJ2-1; the D is unclear. The CDR3 loop spans 11 amino acids. The V end lost 7 bases, the J end lost 8 bases, and 9 bases lay between the germline ends. The germline V gene has CDR1 SNHLY and CDR2 FYNNEI. The variable domain in full, with the rest retrieved from reference TRBV2 and TRBJ2-1, is EPEVTQTPSHQVTQMGQEVILRCVPISNHLYFYWYRQILGQKVEFLVSFYNNEISEKSEIFDDQFSVERPDGSNFTLKIRSTKLEDSAMYFCASISRYEQFFGPGTRLTVL.

This clone showed up just once. The chain links TRBV25-1 to TRBJ1-1; tentative D call: TRBD1 (6 bases). The CDR3 spans 17 residues. Trimming cost V 2 bases and J 3 bases, with 19 bases left between them. Germline values: CDR1 MGHDK, CDR2 SYGVNS. The CDR3 region is CASSERGTGPLDTEAFF. The CDR3 nucleotides are TGTGCCAGCAGTGAACGGGGCACAGGGCCCCTGGACACTGAAGCTTTCTTT. Looking up the rest from reference TRBV25-1 and TRBJ1-1 gives the full variable domain: EADIYQTPRYLVIGTGKKITLECSQTMGHDKMYWYQQDPGMELHLIHYSYGVNSTEKGDLSSESTVSRIRTEHFPLTLESARPSHTSQYLCASSERGTGPLDTEAFFGQGTRLTVV.

As for this clone: Within the sample, other DNA sequences also encode this same CDR3. The chain combines TRBV5-1 with TRBJ1-6; the D gene is possibly TRBD1 (5 bases). CDR1 is SGHRS, CDR2 YFSETQ, per germline. V dropped 4 bases and J dropped 6 bases, with 11 bases sitting between them. The CDR3 consists of 14 residues. The CDR3 is CASSQDTANSPLHF. Written as DNA, the CDR3 is TGCGCCAGCAGCCAGGACACGGCTAATTCACCCCTCCACTTT.

The V and J genes are TRBV27 and TRBJ1-4; D may be TRBD1 (5 bases). V lost 3 bases to trimming and J lost 7 bases, with 12 bases between them. Germline V lookup: CDR1 MNHEY, CDR2 SMNVEV (reference sequence). This CDR3 spans 14 amino acids. The CDR3 DNA sequence: TGTGCCAGCAGTTTGGGCGGGGCGGGTGAAAAACTGTTTTTT. This gives the protein CASSLGGAGEKLFF.

This chain joins TRBV27 and TRBJ2-6; maybe TRBD1 (6 bases). Germline V gene sequence: CDR1 MNHEY, CDR2 SMNVEV (reference sequence). There are 15 residues in the CDR3. V was trimmed by 5 bases and J by 4 bases, leaving 12 bases between them. The CDR3 reads CASSLTGPGANVLTF. The CDR3 nucleotides are TGTGCCAGCAGTCTCACAGGGCCAGGGGCCAACGTCCTGACTTTC.

This clone occurred a few times. The gene calls are TRBV10-3 and TRBJ2-3, with 10 bases identical to TRBD2. J was trimmed by 2 bases and V by 5 bases; bases with no gene match: 4. Germline lookup yields CDR1 ENHRY and CDR2 SYGVKD. CDR3 size: 15 residues. In nucleotides, the CDR3 is TGTGCCATCAGTACTAGCGGGGCACTCACAGATACGCAGTATTTT. Residues: CAISTSGALTDTQYF.

The chain links TRBV11-2 to TRBJ2-2, with D possibly being TRBD2 (5 bases). CDR3 length: 15 amino acids. V lost 3 bases to trimming and J lost 7 bases, with 15 bases between them. From germline, CDR1 is SGHAT and CDR2 FQNNGV. The CDR3 DNA follows: TGTGCCAGCAGCTTTAACCCGGGAAAGGTCGGGGAGCTGTTTTTT. Its protein is CASSFNPGKVGELFF.

The chain couples TRBV7-2 to TRBJ1-1; D is unclear. The CDR3 consists of 18 residues. The V end was cut by 1 base, the J end by 4 bases, with 22 bases between. Looked up from germline, CDR1 is SGHTA and CDR2 is FQGNSA. CDR3 sequence: CASSLVVGGRMLSTEAFF. CDR3 DNA sequence: TGTGCCAGCAGCTTAGTTGTGGGAGGAAGAATGTTGAGCACTGAAGCTTTCTTT.

To note about this clone: This CDR3 is also generated by other DNA sequences in the sample. V is TRBV30 and J is TRBJ2-3; TRBD1 is a possible D gene (6 bases). This CDR3 region has 13 residues. Per the germline V gene, CDR1 is GTSNPN and CDR2 is SVGIG (reference sequence). The V end was cut by 5 bases, the J end by 2 bases, with 11 bases between. CDR3 sequence: CAWANRVTDTQYF. DNA of the CDR3: TGTGCCTGGGCTAACAGGGTCACAGATACGCAGTATTTT.

The chain is built from TRBV28 and TRBJ1-2; TRBD1 might be the D (5 bases). This CDR3 spans 14 amino acids. Looked up from germline, CDR1 is MDHEN and CDR2 is SYDVKM. V dropped 6 bases and J dropped 0 bases, with 11 bases sitting between them. The CDR3, as DNA: TGTGCCAGCAGGGACGGGGGAGCTAACTATGGCTACACCTTC. This translates into CASRDGGANYGYTF.

The chain carries TRBV19 and TRBJ1-1; TRBD1 agrees at 8 bases. CDR1 is LNHDA, CDR2 SQIVND, per germline (reference sequence). This CDR3 is 14 amino acids long. The V gene end was trimmed by 3 bases and the J gene end by 4 bases; junction bases not matched to a gene: 4. CDR3 nucleotides: TGTGCCAGTAGTATGACAGGGGTGGCCACTGAAGCTTTCTTT. It codes for CASSMTGVATEAFF. The full variable domain, rest sourced from reference TRBV19 and TRBJ1-1, is DGGITQSPKYLFRKEGQNVTLSCEQNLNHDAMYWYRQDPGQGLRLIYYSQIVNDFQKGDIAEGYSVSREKKESFPLTVTSAQKNPTAFYLCASSMTGVATEAFFGQGTRLTVV.

This chain connects TRBV5-1 to TRBJ2-1; D is undetermined. Deletions cut 4 bases from V and 1 base from J, with 9 bases between. CDR3 length: 14 residues. Germline lookup yields CDR1 SGHRS and CDR2 YFSETQ. This chain's CDR3 is CASSGLSSYNEQFF. The CDR3 bases are TGCGCCAGCAGCGGCCTGTCATCCTACAATGAGCAGTTCTTC. The whole variable domain, remainder taken from reference TRBV5-1 and TRBJ2-1, is KAGVTQTPRYLIKTRGQQVTLSCSPISGHRSVSWYQQTPGQGLQFLFEYFSETQRNKGNFPGRFSGRQFSNSRSEMNVSTLELGDSALYLCASSGLSSYNEQFFGPGTRLTVL.

The chain joins TRBV7-8 to TRBJ2-2, with TRBD1 matching over 9 bases. Germline CDR1 SGHVS, CDR2 FQNEAQ. After removal of 4 bases from V and 8 bases from J, the junction contained 8 bases not matched to a gene. This CDR3 spans 15 amino acids. CDR3 coding DNA: TGTGCCAGCAGCTCTGACAGGGGGTCGACAGGGGAGCTGTTTTTT. The encoded protein is CASSSDRGSTGELFF.

This clone appeared a single time. V gene TRBV6-5 combines with J gene TRBJ1-1; no firm D call. This CDR3 has 13 residues. Germline V gene lookup returns CDR1 MNHEY and CDR2 SVGAGI. The V gene lost 2 bases and the J gene lost 7 bases, with 11 bases spanning the gap. The CDR3 DNA is TGTGCCAGCAGTTACGTTTTCGGGGATGAAGCTTTCTTT. Translation gives CASSYVFGDEAFF.

The CDR3 nucleotides read TGTGCCAGTAGTATCGGGGCCGTTAGGGCTAGCGTTGCCAAAAACATTCAGTACTTC. Translating it yields CASSIGAVRASVAKNIQYF. The chain links TRBV19 to TRBJ2-4, with D perhaps TRBD2 (6 bases). Per germline, CDR1 LNHDA and CDR2 SQIVND (reference sequence). The CDR3 consists of 19 residues. V dropped 3 bases and J dropped 1 base, with 22 bases sitting between them.

This clone was seen once. The CDR3 nucleotides read TGTGCCAGCAGTGAAGCGGCAGTGAACGCCGCGGGGACCCAGTACTTC. This sequence encodes CASSEAAVNAAGTQYF. The rearrangement links TRBV6-1 to TRBJ2-5, with a weak D call TRBD2 (5 bases). This CDR3 is 16 amino acids long. Trimming cost V 0 bases and J 7 bases, with 18 bases left between them. The V gene's germline CDR1 is MNHNS and CDR2 SASEGT.

This sequence joins TRBV5-1 and TRBJ2-7; 7 positions agree with TRBD1. Germline values: CDR1 SGHRS, CDR2 YFSETQ. The CDR3 sequence is 15 residues long. V shed 4 bases and J 0 bases; nucleotides not matched to a gene: 7. The CDR3 bases are TGCGCCAGCAGCAGGGACAGCCAGAGCTCCTACGAGCAGTACTTC. It yields the protein CASSRDSQSSYEQYF.

This chain connects TRBV7-2 to TRBJ2-2; 11 bases line up with TRBD1. J was trimmed by 7 bases and V by 5 bases; bases with no gene match: 9. Germline assignment: CDR1 SGHTA and CDR2 FQGNSA. This CDR3 is 16 amino acids long. CDR3 sequence: CASSPAGTGGFGELFF. The CDR3 DNA sequence: TGTGCCAGCAGCCCTGCCGGGACAGGGGGTTTCGGGGAGCTGTTTTTT.

Comments on this clone: Other DNA sequences of this sample code for an identical CDR3. This sequence joins TRBV4-1 and TRBJ2-3; weak D call: TRBD1 (6 bases). This CDR3 has 15 residues. The germline V gene has CDR1 MGHRA and CDR2 YSYEKL. V shed 1 base and J shed 6 bases, with 14 bases lying between them. CDR3 amino acids: CASSQGTVSADTQYF. As DNA, the CDR3 is TGCGCCAGCAGCCAAGGGACAGTGTCCGCGGATACGCAGTATTTT.

The rearrangement links TRBV5-6 to TRBJ2-2; a weak D match, TRBD1 (5 bases). V gave up 2 bases and J gave up 6 bases, with 8 bases separating them. Germline V gene sequence: CDR1 SGHDT, CDR2 YYEEEE. The CDR3 has 13 amino acids. The CDR3 loop is CASSLSGPGELFF. CDR3 nucleotides: TGTGCCAGCAGCTTATCAGGGCCCGGGGAGCTGTTTTTT.

CDR3 sequence: CASSQDRGGANTEAFF. The CDR3 region has the DNA TGCGCCAGCAGCCAAGATCGGGGGGGAGCGAACACTGAAGCTTTCTTT. V and J are TRBV4-3 and TRBJ1-1; a possible D gene is TRBD1 (5 bases). CDR3 size: 16 residues. Germline CDR1 reads LGHNA; CDR2 reads YSLEER. Trimming removed 0 bases at V and 1 base at J, with 12 bases between.

This clone is medium-sized in the sample. The chain couples TRBV5-6 to TRBJ1-3; D is unclear. The CDR3 contains 16 residues. The V end lost 4 bases, the J end lost 5 bases, and 19 bases lay between the germline ends. Germline CDR1 reads SGHDT; CDR2 reads YYEEEE. CDR3 residues: CASSLPRGRYRNTIYF. DNA for the CDR3: TGTGCCAGCAGCCTACCTCGAGGGAGATACCGAAACACCATATATTTT. Supplemented by reference TRBV5-6 and TRBJ1-3, the full variable domain reads DAGVTQSPTHLIKTRGQQVTLRCSPKSGHDTVSWYQQALGQGPQFIFQYYEEEERQRGNFPDRFSGHQFPNYSSELNVNALLLGDSALYLCASSLPRGRYRNTIYFGEGSWLTVV.

The CDR3 DNA is TGTGCCAGCAGCTCTCCGGGACAGGGGGCGCGTGGCTACACCTTC. Protein: CASSSPGQGARGYTF. This chain links TRBV5-4 with TRBJ1-2; TRBD1 agrees at 12 bases. Germline values: CDR1 SGHNT, CDR2 YYREEE (reference sequence). V was pared by 3 bases and J by 7 bases, with 7 bases of the junction left unmatched. The CDR3 spans 15 residues.